Below are 18 T cell receptor beta chains sequenced from a single sample in a study of shared clonotypes between healthy human individuals (TCRdb year 2020). The library came from the immunoSEQ multiplex PCR assay. The clones in this table, taken by TCRdb from immuneACCESS, are in-frame only. Not every clone is retained; where verified, under half of the shortfall comes from an unresolved V gene, and the cause of the rest is unknown. The sample table shows roughly 2.4 million clones, and 90% to 96% are seen once. Approximately 0.13% of the sample lies in the top ten. The sequencing input was naive CD4+ T cells sorted from blood. What this sample's cell subset or site label stands for: CD45RA+ positively selected. Receptors originate from a man aged 18 to 29 in good health.

The J gene is TRBJ1-4, the V gene TRBV5-4, with D possibly TRBD1 on 6 matching bases. CDR1 and CDR2 from the germline V gene are SGHNT and YYREEE (reference sequence). Trimming cost V 1 base and J 1 base, with 17 bases left between them. This CDR3 is built from 18 residues. CDR3 sequence (DNA): TGTGCCAGCAGCTTGATGGGGGGCTCGAAACAAACTAATGAAAAACTGTTTTTT. This gives the protein CASSLMGGSKQTNEKLFF.

This chain links TRBV5-1 with TRBJ1-1; the D is unclear. Germline V gene lookup returns CDR1 SGHRS and CDR2 YFSETQ. The CDR3 contains 17 residues. Trimming removed 2 bases from V and 3 bases from J, with 20 bases in between. The CDR3 here is CASSFFHLSALDTEAFF. The CDR3 nucleotides read TGCGCCAGCAGCTTCTTTCACCTCTCCGCGCTGGACACTGAAGCTTTCTTT.

V is TRBV5-4 and J is TRBJ2-2; possible D gene TRBD1, 6 bases. V dropped 3 bases and J dropped 5 bases, with 11 bases sitting between them. Germline CDR1 is SGHNT and CDR2 is YYREEE (reference sequence). The CDR3 totals 14 residues. The CDR3 is CASSSNRVTGELFF. Here the CDR3 DNA reads TGTGCCAGCAGCTCTAACAGGGTAACCGGGGAGCTGTTTTTT. Looking up the rest from reference TRBV5-4 and TRBJ2-2 gives the full variable domain: ETGVTQSPTHLIKTRGQQVTLRCSSQSGHNTVSWYQQALGQGPQFIFQYYREEENGRGNFPPRFSGLQFPNYSSELNVNALELDDSALYLCASSSNRVTGELFFGEGSRLTVL.

The chain joins TRBV6-1 to TRBJ1-2; D uncertain. This CDR3 region has 13 residues. The V end was cut by 3 bases, the J end by 8 bases, with 13 bases between. Germline CDR1 and CDR2: MNHNS and SASEGT. The CDR3 reads CASSDYQQRGYTF. Here the CDR3 DNA reads TGTGCCAGCAGTGACTACCAACAGAGGGGCTACACCTTC.

The rearrangement links TRBV10-3 to TRBJ1-1; the D gene is possibly TRBD1 (6 bases). The CDR3 is made up of 12 amino acids. Trimming took 3 bases from V and 11 from J, leaving 13 bases between them. Germline V lookup: CDR1 ENHRY, CDR2 SYGVKD. Here the CDR3 reads CAISDSTGPAFF. The CDR3 DNA sequence: TGTGCCATCAGTGACTCGACAGGTCCGGCTTTCTTT.

The rearrangement links TRBV15 to TRBJ2-7; D might be TRBD2 (5 bases). The ends were cut back, 2 bases at V and 3 bases at J, with 11 bases in the middle. The CDR3 runs to 14 residues. CDR1 LNHNV and CDR2 YYDKDF come from the germline V gene (reference sequence). The CDR3 is CATSRYRGGYEQYF. The CDR3, as DNA: TGTGCCACCAGCAGATACCGGGGTGGCTACGAGCAGTACTTC. The whole variable domain, remainder taken from reference TRBV15 and TRBJ2-7, is DAMVIQNPRYQVTQFGKPVTLSCSQTLNHNVMYWYQQKSSQAPKLLFHYYDKDFNNEADTPDNFQSRRPNTSFCFLDIRSPGLGDTAMYLCATSRYRGGYEQYFGPGTRLTVT.

This rearrangement joins TRBV7-2 to TRBJ2-7; 9 bases agree with TRBD2. Trimming removed 3 bases from V and 1 base from J; junction bases left unmatched: 7. Germline V gives CDR1 SGHTA, CDR2 FQGNSA. The CDR3 extends over 16 amino acids. As DNA, the CDR3 is TGTGCCAGCAGCTTTGGGGGGACTAGCAGATCCTACGAGCAGTACTTC. This translates into CASSFGGTSRSYEQYF.

The chain is built from TRBV2 and TRBJ1-4; unclear D gene. The CDR3 loop spans 14 amino acids. Trimming stripped 7 bases from V and 4 bases from J, with 13 bases between. CDR1 and CDR2 from the germline V gene are SNHLY and FYNNEI. The CDR3 DNA sequence: TGTGCCAGCATTCCGGACCGTAATAATGAAAAACTGTTTTTT. Amino acid sequence: CASIPDRNNEKLFF.

V gene TRBV5-4 combines with J gene TRBJ1-6; 8 nucleotides agree with TRBD1. The CDR3 has 14 amino acids. After removal of 0 bases from V and 9 bases from J, the junction contained 2 bases not matched to a gene. CDR1 and CDR2 from the germline V gene are SGHNT and YYREEE (reference sequence). The CDR3 spells CASSLGQGISPLHF. The CDR3 DNA sequence: TGTGCCAGCAGCTTGGGACAGGGGATTTCACCCCTCCACTTT. Full variable domain (rest looked up from reference TRBV5-4 and TRBJ1-6): ETGVTQSPTHLIKTRGQQVTLRCSSQSGHNTVSWYQQALGQGPQFIFQYYREEENGRGNFPPRFSGLQFPNYSSELNVNALELDDSALYLCASSLGQGISPLHFGNGTRLTVT.

V gene TRBV10-3 combines with J gene TRBJ1-4; D might be TRBD1 (5 bases). This CDR3 contains 13 residues. V was pared by 10 bases and J by 5 bases, with 14 bases between. Germline V gene lookup returns CDR1 ENHRY and CDR2 SYGVKD. CDR3 in amino acids: CATNRDPNEKLFF. The CDR3 DNA sequence: TGTGCCACCAACCGGGACCCAAATGAAAAACTGTTTTTT.

The chain couples TRBV7-2 to TRBJ1-6; 7 bases agree with TRBD1. The CDR3 runs to 15 residues. J lost 8 bases, V lost 2 bases, and 6 bases had no gene match. Germline CDR1 SGHTA, CDR2 FQGNSA. CDR3 sequence: CASSLWARGDSPLHF. The CDR3 region has the DNA TGTGCCAGCAGCTTATGGGCCAGGGGGGATTCACCCCTCCACTTT.

The count of this clone is one. The chain employs TRBV2 and TRBJ1-2; D gene ambiguous. V gave up 2 bases and J gave up 6 bases, with 19 bases separating them. CDR1 SNHLY and CDR2 FYNNEI come from the germline V gene. CDR3 length: 16 residues. CDR3 sequence reads: CASSESHSSLANGYTF. The CDR3, as DNA: TGTGCCAGCAGTGAATCTCACTCCTCCCTGGCAAATGGCTACACCTTC. Full variable domain (missing parts from reference TRBV2 and TRBJ1-2): EPEVTQTPSHQVTQMGQEVILRCVPISNHLYFYWYRQILGQKVEFLVSFYNNEISEKSEIFDDQFSVERPDGSNFTLKIRSTKLEDSAMYFCASSESHSSLANGYTFGSGTRLTVV.

The chain recombines TRBV6-1 with TRBJ1-1; D gene ambiguous. CDR1 MNHNS and CDR2 SASEGT come from the germline V gene. The CDR3 contains 15 residues. With 4 bases removed from V and 1 base from J, the gap between germline ends came to 13 bases. CDR3 nucleotides: TGTGCCAGCAGTGTCGGACGGACTTCGAACACTGAAGCTTTCTTT. Protein: CASSVGRTSNTEAFF.

The J gene is TRBJ2-5, the V gene TRBV5-1; D may be TRBD2 (6 bases). Trimming left V 2 bases short and J 5 bases short, with 13 bases between. Per the germline V gene, CDR1 is SGHRS and CDR2 is YFSETQ. The CDR3 contains 14 residues. The CDR3 reads CASSFGTGVETQYF. In DNA form, the CDR3 reads TGCGCCAGCAGCTTCGGCACGGGGGTGGAGACCCAGTACTTC. Full variable domain (remainder filled in from reference TRBV5-1 and TRBJ2-5): KAGVTQTPRYLIKTRGQQVTLSCSPISGHRSVSWYQQTPGQGLQFLFEYFSETQRNKGNFPGRFSGRQFSNSRSEMNVSTLELGDSALYLCASSFGTGVETQYFGPGTRLLVL.

V usage is TRBV6-5 and J usage is TRBJ2-7; possibly TRBD2 for D (5 bases). Germline loops: CDR1 MNHEY, CDR2 SVGAGI. V was cut by 5 bases and J by 3 bases, with 14 bases left in between. The CDR3 extends over 14 amino acids. The CDR3 nucleotides are TGTGCCAGCAGTCCGTGGCATGAGGGCTACGAGCAGTACTTC. Encoded protein: CASSPWHEGYEQYF.

This sequence joins TRBV15 and TRBJ1-3; D not certain. This CDR3 is built from 15 residues. V was trimmed by 0 bases and J by 3 bases, leaving 9 bases between them. The germline V gene encodes CDR1 LNHNV and CDR2 YYDKDF (reference sequence). CDR3 sequence reads: CATSRDRAVGNTIYF. The CDR3 DNA is TGTGCCACCAGCAGAGATCGGGCCGTTGGAAACACCATATATTTT.

V gene TRBV6-5 combines with J gene TRBJ2-2; TRBD1 aligns across 9 bases. Germline trimming cut 10 bases from V and 6 bases from J; bases unmatched to any gene: 12. This CDR3 region has 15 residues. Germline CDR1 is MNHEY and CDR2 is SVGAGI. The CDR3 coding sequence is TGTGCCACACTAACCGGGACAGGGTCTCCCGGGGAGCTGTTTTTT. Amino acid sequence: CATLTGTGSPGELFF.

This chain links TRBV7-2 with TRBJ2-7; 13 nucleotides line up with TRBD2. There are 16 residues in the CDR3. The junction had 6 bases not matched to a gene; V was cut back by 0 bases and J by 7 bases. The germline gives CDR1 SGHTA, CDR2 FQGNSA. CDR3 DNA: TGTGCCAGCAGCTTAGCCGGACTAGCGGGAGTAGATGAGCAGTACTTC. It is translated as CASSLAGLAGVDEQYF.